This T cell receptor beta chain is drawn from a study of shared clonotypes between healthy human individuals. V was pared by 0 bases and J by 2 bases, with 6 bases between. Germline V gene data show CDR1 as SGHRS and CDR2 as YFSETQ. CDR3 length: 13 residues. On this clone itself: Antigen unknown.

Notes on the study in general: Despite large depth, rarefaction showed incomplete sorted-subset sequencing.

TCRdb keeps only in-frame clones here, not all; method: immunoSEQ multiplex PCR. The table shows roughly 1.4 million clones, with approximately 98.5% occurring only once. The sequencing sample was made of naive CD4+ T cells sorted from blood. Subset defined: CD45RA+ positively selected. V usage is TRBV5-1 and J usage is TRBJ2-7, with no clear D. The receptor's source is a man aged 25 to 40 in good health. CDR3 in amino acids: CASSLGMTYEQYF. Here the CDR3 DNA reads TGCGCCAGCAGCTTGGGGATGACCTACGAGCAGTACTTC. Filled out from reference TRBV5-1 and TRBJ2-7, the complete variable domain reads KAGVTQTPRYLIKTRGQQVTLSCSPISGHRSVSWYQQTPGQGLQFLFEYFSETQRNKGNFPGRFSGRQFSNSRSEMNVSTLELGDSALYLCASSLGMTYEQYFGPGTRLTVT.